The sequence of this T cell receptor beta chain was determined in a study of cytomegalovirus exposure and HLA in healthy donors. Study findings and constraints: According to reports, the classifier identified cytomegalovirus status with high specificity and sensitivity. There were some 150 TCR beta chains listed as cytomegalovirus-associated. As a later analysis revealed, most CMV-associated TCR beta chains appeared HLA-restricted.

V was pared by 4 bases and J by 6 bases, with 13 bases between. CDR3 length equals 13 residues. CDR1 and CDR2 from the germline V gene are SGHRS and YFSETQ. Concerning this clone: What it binds is not known.

With 60 Vbeta and 13 Jbeta primers, the PCR was carried out. The method was immunoSEQ multiplex PCR; TCRdb's version includes in-frame clones alone and lacks a portion of them. This sample has roughly 160,000 clones, with 77% found just once. This sequence was found in a woman under 40 in good health and CMV-seronegative. V gene TRBV5-1 combines with J gene TRBJ1-2, with D maybe TRBD1 (6 bases). The specimen sequenced was PBMCs. The CDR3 DNA follows: TGCGCCAGCAGCCCTGGACAGTCTCATGGCTACACCTTC. It translates to CASSPGQSHGYTF.